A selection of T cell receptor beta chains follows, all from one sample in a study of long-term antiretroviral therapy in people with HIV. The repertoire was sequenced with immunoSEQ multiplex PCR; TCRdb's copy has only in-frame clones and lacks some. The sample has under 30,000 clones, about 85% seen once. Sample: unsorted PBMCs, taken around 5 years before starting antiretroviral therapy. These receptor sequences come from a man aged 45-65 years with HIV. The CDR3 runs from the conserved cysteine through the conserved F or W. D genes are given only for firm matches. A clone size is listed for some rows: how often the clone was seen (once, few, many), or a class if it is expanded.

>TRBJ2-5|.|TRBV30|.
TGTGCCTGGAGCGCCCTGACAGGGAGCGGGGAGACCCAGTACTTC
CAWSALTGSGETQYF
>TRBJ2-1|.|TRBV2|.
TGTGCCAGCAGGATGGCCGTTGAGCAGTTCTTC
CASRMAVEQFF
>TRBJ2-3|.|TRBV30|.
TGTGCCGTCTTCGGGGGACACACAGATACGCAGTATTTT
CAVFGGHTDTQYF
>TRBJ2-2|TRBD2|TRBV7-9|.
TGTGCCAGCAGCGCCGGACTAGCGGCCGGGGAGCTGTTTTTT
CASSAGLAAGELFF
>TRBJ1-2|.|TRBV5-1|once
TGCGCCAGCAGCTTGAGGAGGGCTAACTATGGCTACACCTTC
CASSLRRANYGYTF
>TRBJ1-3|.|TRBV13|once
TGTGCCAGCAGCTTAGGGGGCTCTGGAAACACCATATATTTT
CASSLGGSGNTIYF
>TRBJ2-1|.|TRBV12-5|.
TGTGCTAGTGGTTTGGAACAGTACAATGAGCAGTTCTTC
CASGLEQYNEQFF
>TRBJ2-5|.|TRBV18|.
TGTGCCAGCTCTGCCCCGAGCGCCCAGTACTTC
CASSAPSAQYF
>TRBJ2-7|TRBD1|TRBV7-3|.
TGTGCCAGCAGCCCTCGGAGGACAGGGTGGTACGAGCAGTACTTC
CASSPRRTGWYEQYF
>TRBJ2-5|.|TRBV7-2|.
TGTGCCAGCAGCTTACAAGAGACCCAGTACTTC
CASSLQETQYF
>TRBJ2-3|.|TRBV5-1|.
TGCGCCAGCAGCTCCCTAGGGGCGGGGGCGGGAGATACGCAGTATTTT
CASSSLGAGAGDTQYF
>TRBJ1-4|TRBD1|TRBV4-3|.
TGCGCCAGCAGCCCAGAAGGCCCACAGGGGGCCGGGGAAAAACTGTTTTTT
CASSPEGPQGAGEKLFF
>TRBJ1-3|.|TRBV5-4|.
TGTGCCAGCAGCCACCAGGTTTCCTTCTCTGGAAACACCATATATTTT
CASSHQVSFSGNTIYF
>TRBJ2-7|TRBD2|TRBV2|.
TGTGCCAGCAGTATGCCGGGACTAGCCTACGAGCAGTACTTC
CASSMPGLAYEQYF
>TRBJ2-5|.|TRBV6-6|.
TGTGCCAGCAGCGGCAGGGTCCAAGAGACCCAGTACTTC
CASSGRVQETQYF
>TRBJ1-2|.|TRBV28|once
TGTGCCAGCAGTCCAGGGAAAGCCTATGGCTACACCTTC
CASSPGKAYGYTF
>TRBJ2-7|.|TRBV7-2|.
TGTGCCAGCAGTCCACGTGGAGTTTTCTACGAGCAGTACTTC
CASSPRGVFYEQYF
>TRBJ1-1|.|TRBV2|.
TGTGCCAGCAGTGTAGGGAACACTGAAGCTTTCTTT
CASSVGNTEAFF
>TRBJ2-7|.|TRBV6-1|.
TGTGCCGGGTCAGGCCGCTACGAGCAGTACTTC
CAGSGRYEQYF
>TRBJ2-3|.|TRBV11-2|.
TGTGCCAGCGCGCGTCCATTACTGACTAGCACAGATACGCAGTATTTT
CASARPLLTSTDTQYF
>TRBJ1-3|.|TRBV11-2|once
TGTGCCAGCAGCTTGTTGGGAAACACCATATATTTT
CASSLLGNTIYF
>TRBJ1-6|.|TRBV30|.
TGTGCCTGGAGTTCCCAGGGGAGGGGATTTTCACCCCTCCACTTT
CAWSSQGRGFSPLHF
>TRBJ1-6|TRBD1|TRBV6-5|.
TGTGCCAGCAGTTACCGAGGGACAGGGGATTCACCCCTCCACTTT
CASSYRGTGDSPLHF
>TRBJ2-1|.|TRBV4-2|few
TGTGCCAGCAGCCAAGGGGGGGCTACCTACAATGAGCAGTTCTTC
CASSQGGATYNEQFF
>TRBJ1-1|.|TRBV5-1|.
TGCGCCAGCAGCTTGGCCGGACAGCACGAGAACACTGAAGCTTTCTTT
CASSLAGQHENTEAFF
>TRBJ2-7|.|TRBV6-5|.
TGTGCCAGCAGTTACCACTTGAGGGCAAACCGTAACTTC
CASSYHLRANRNF
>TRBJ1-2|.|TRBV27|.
TGTGCCAGCAGTACAACCAGGGAGGGCTATGGCTACACCTTC
CASSTTREGYGYTF
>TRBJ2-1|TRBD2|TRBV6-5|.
TGTGCCAGCAGTAGAGCGGGAGGTCACAATGAGCAGTTCTTC
CASSRAGGHNEQFF
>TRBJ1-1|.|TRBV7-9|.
TGTGCCAGCAGCTTATTCTCAGGGGATGAAGCTTTCTTT
CASSLFSGDEAFF
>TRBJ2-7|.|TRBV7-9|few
TGTGCCAGCAGTATCGGGGTCCCCTACGAGCAGTACTTC
CASSIGVPYEQYF
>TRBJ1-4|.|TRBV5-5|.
TGTGCCAGCAGCGCGACGGTTACTAATGAAAAACTGTTTTTT
CASSATVTNEKLFF
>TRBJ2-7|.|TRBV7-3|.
TGTGCCAGCAGCGTTGGGGGAGGCGAGCAGTACTTC
CASSVGGGEQYF
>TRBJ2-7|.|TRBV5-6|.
TGTGCCAGCAGCTTGGCTTACGAGCAGTACTTC
CASSLAYEQYF